This T cell receptor (beta chain) was retrieved from a study of tumor T cells in aggressive B-cell lymphoma. In germline, CDR1 is SGDLS, CDR2 YYNGEE. Trimming stripped 2 bases from V and 7 bases from J, with 15 bases between. This CDR3 comprises 14 residues. Repertoires were generated with immunoSEQ multiplex PCR, while TCRdb's copy carries only in-frame clones and drops some. The sample consists of thousands of clones, about 85% of them appearing once. The sequencing sample was made of tumor tissue. The chain links TRBV9 to TRBJ1-2; TRBD1 is a possible D gene (5 bases). This clonotype was sampled from an adult with diffuse large B cell lymphoma. The CDR3 loop is CASSVEPGVAGYTF. The CDR3 coding sequence is TGTGCCAGCAGCGTTGAGCCGGGGGTGGCTGGCTACACCTTC.